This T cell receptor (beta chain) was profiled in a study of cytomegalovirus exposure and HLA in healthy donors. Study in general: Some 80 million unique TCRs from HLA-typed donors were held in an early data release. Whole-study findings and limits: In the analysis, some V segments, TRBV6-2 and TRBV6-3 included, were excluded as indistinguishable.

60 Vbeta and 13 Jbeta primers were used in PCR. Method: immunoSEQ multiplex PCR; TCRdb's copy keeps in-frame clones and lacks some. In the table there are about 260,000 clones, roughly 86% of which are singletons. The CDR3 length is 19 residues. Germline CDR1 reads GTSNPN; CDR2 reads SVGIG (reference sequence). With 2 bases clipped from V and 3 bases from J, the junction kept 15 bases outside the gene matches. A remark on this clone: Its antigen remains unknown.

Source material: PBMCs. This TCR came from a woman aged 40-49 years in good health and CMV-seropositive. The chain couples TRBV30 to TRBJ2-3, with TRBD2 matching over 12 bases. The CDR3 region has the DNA TGTGCCTGGAGTAGCACTAGCGGGAGGAGGTGGGACGGGACAGATACGCAGTATTTT. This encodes CAWSSTSGRRWDGTDTQYF. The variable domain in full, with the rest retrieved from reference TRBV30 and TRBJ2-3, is SQTIHQWPATLVQPVGSPLSLECTVEGTSNPNLYWYRQAAGRGLQLLFYSVGIGQISSEVPQNLSASRPQDRQFILSSKKLLLSDSGFYLCAWSSTSGRRWDGTDTQYFGPGTRLTVL.